This T cell receptor (beta chain) is drawn from a study of cytomegalovirus exposure and HLA in healthy donors. Unmatched junction bases numbered 4, after V lost 7 bases and J lost 10 bases. Germline lookup yields CDR1 SEHNR and CDR2 FQNEAQ (reference sequence). This CDR3 is built from 11 residues. Assay: immunoSEQ multiplex PCR; the TCRdb copy retains only in-frame clones and omits some. The sample has 95,000 to 150,000 clones; about 83% are singletons. The source material was PBMCs. The receptor was derived from a woman aged 30 to 39 in good health and CMV-seronegative. The V gene is TRBV7-9, the J gene TRBJ2-1, with TRBD1 identical over 7 bases. The CDR3 here is CASTLGGEQFF. Written as DNA, the CDR3 is TGTGCCAGCACCCTAGGGGGCGAGCAGTTCTTC. Looking up the rest from reference TRBV7-9 and TRBJ2-1 gives the full variable domain: DTGVSQNPRHKITKRGQNVTFRCDPISEHNRLYWYRQTLGQGPEFLTYFQNEAQLEKSRLLSDRFSAERPKGSFSTLEIQRTEQGDSAMYLCASTLGGEQFFGPGTRLTVL.